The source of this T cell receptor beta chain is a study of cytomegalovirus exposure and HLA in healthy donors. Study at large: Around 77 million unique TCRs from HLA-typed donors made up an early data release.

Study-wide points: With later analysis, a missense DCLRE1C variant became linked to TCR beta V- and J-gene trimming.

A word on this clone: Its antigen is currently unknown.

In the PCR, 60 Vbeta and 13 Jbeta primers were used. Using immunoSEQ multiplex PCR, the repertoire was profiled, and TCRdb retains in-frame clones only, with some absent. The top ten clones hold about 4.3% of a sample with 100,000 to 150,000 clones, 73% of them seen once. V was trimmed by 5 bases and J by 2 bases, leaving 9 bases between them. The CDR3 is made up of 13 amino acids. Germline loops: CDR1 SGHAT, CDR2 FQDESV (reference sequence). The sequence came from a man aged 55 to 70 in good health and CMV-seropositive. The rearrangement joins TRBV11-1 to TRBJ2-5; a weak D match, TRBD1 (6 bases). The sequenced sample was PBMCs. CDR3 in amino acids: CASSQDRQETQYF. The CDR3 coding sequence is TGTGCCAGCAGCCAAGACAGGCAAGAGACCCAGTACTTC.